The sequence of this T cell receptor beta chain was determined in a study of CXCR3-negative and CXCR3-positive naive CD8 T cells. Whole-study results and caveats: Naive subsets were similarly diverse, while memory CD8+ repertoires were much less diverse. TRBV-TRBJ usage was alike in naive CXCR3-negative and CXCR3-positive cells but differed in memory cells. CXCR3-positive naive cells carried more hydrophobic TRB CDR3s than CXCR3-negative ones.

Researchers reported sorting every CD8+ T cell subset in triplicate, 300,000 to 350,000 cells per sort. CD45RO-CCR7+CD27+CD95- cells counted as naive CD8+ T cells. Details on this clonotype: The target antigen is unknown.

The libraries of TRB cDNA were constructed through 5' RACE using UMI labels. TCRdb processed the 5' RACE reads again and assigns one entry to each CDR3 protein, with no DNA. This repertoire includes 130,000 to 150,000 distinct CDR3 sequences. The CDR3 spans 14 residues. Per germline, CDR1 SQVTM and CDR2 ANQGSEA. This TCR was recovered from a human donor in good health. Some clones in this sample may be carry-over from other donors' samples. The rearrangement links TRBV29-1 to TRBJ1-5; no DNA is available, so the TRBD1 call from TCRdb remains unchecked. What was sequenced was naive CXCR3+ CD8+ T cells from blood. Subset here: CD45RO-CCR7+CD27+CD95- naive CD8+ T cells expressing CXCR3 (TNR3+). The chain's CDR3 is CSVIWAEAEQPQHF.